This T cell receptor beta chain was found in a study of identical twins. The CDR3 extends over 16 amino acids. V shed 1 base and J 0 bases; nucleotides not matched to a gene: 4. Germline assignment: CDR1 SGHTA and CDR2 FQGNSA. MiXCR, run by TCRdb on the 5' RACE reads, gives a single entry per CDR3 protein. Of 1.5 million to 2 million distinct CDR3 sequences listed, less than 35% are singletons. This sequence originates from a newborn girl in good health. The chain joins TRBV7-2 to TRBJ2-7, with TRBD2 matching 9 bases. The sequencing input was cord blood. CDR3 DNA sequence: TGTGCCAGCAGCTTAGTTGGACTAGCGAGCTCCTACGAGCAGTACTTC. It encodes CASSLVGLASSYEQYF.